The 23 T cell receptor beta chains below come from one sample, sequenced in a study of T cell responses to AZD1222 COVID-19 vaccine. Assay used: immunoSEQ multiplex PCR; TCRdb lists only in-frame clones, some missing. The sample records fewer than 200,000 clones, 92% being singletons. The starting material was peripheral blood, obtained on day 0 of MenACWY control vaccination. The receptor source for this set is an adult in good health.

V gene TRBV5-1 combines with J gene TRBJ2-3; D ambiguous. The CDR3 totals 15 residues. The germline V gene has CDR1 SGHRS and CDR2 YFSETQ. V lost 4 bases and J lost 0, with 12 bases in between. This chain's CDR3 is CASSLEALSTDTQYF. In nucleotides, the CDR3 is TGCGCCAGCAGCCTGGAAGCTCTGAGCACAGATACGCAGTATTTT.

The rearrangement uses TRBV5-1 and TRBJ2-7; 7 positions agree with TRBD1. The CDR3 loop spans 14 amino acids. J gave up 0 bases and V 5 bases, and 5 bases lay outside the gene matches. Per germline, CDR1 SGHRS and CDR2 YFSETQ. DNA of the CDR3: TGCGCCAGCAGGGCCGGGACAGCCTCCTACGAGCAGTACTTC. Translation gives CASRAGTASYEQYF.

In its sample, this clone was seen once. This chain joins TRBV7-3 and TRBJ2-5; the match to TRBD1 covers 9 bases. CDR1 is SGHTA and CDR2 is FQGTGA in the germline V gene. With 0 bases clipped from V and 1 base from J, the junction kept 12 bases outside the gene matches. The CDR3 is 19 residues long. The CDR3 protein is CASSLTFGTGRAPQETQYF. CDR3 sequence (DNA): TGTGCCAGCAGCTTAACGTTCGGGACAGGGCGCGCCCCCCAAGAGACCCAGTACTTC.

The V call is TRBV6-5, the J call TRBJ2-3, with 8 bases matching TRBD2. Looked up from germline, CDR1 is MNHEY and CDR2 is SVGAGI. Unmatched junction bases numbered 10, after V lost 6 bases and J lost 14 bases. The length of the CDR3 is 12 residues. The CDR3 coding sequence is TGTGCCAGCAGCCTCCCCGGGGGGGAACCGTATTTT. This codes for CASSLPGGEPYF.

The CDR3 region is CASRGPSEQYF. In DNA, the CDR3 is TGTGCCAGCAGGGGACCTTCCGAGCAGTACTTC. The rearrangement uses TRBV6-5 and TRBJ2-7, with D perhaps given as TRBD1 or TRBD2 (5 bases each). The CDR3 spans 11 residues. V was clipped by 6 bases and J by 6 bases, with 9 bases between them. Germline values: CDR1 MNHEY, CDR2 SVGAGI.

This clone was seen once. V and J are TRBV11-3 and TRBJ1-2; D is unresolved. The CDR3 contains 17 residues. V lost 1 base, J lost 1 base, and 16 bases lay in between. Germline assignment: CDR1 SGHNT and CDR2 YENEEA. DNA for the CDR3: TGTGCCAGCAGCTTAGGCCCCTCCGCCGGGATTAACTATGGCTACACCTTC. This translates into CASSLGPSAGINYGYTF.

This clone was seen once. The chain is built from TRBV19 and TRBJ2-1; 14 positions match TRBD2. Germline CDR1 is LNHDA and CDR2 is SQIVND (reference sequence). The CDR3 is 16 amino acids. V was pared by 3 bases and J by 5 bases, with 3 bases of the junction left unmatched. In DNA form, the CDR3 reads TGTGCCAGTAGTATCCAGGGACTAGCGGGGGACAATGAGCAGTTCTTC. Its protein product is CASSIQGLAGDNEQFF.

The chain recombines TRBV30 with TRBJ1-6; D remains ambiguous. The CDR3 runs 13 residues. V was pared by 3 bases and J by 7 bases, with 10 bases between. In germline, CDR1 is GTSNPN, CDR2 SVGIG (reference sequence). CDR3: CAWSGGRNSPLHF. For the CDR3, the DNA is TGTGCCTGGAGCGGCGGCCGGAATTCACCCCTCCACTTT.

The rearrangement links TRBV3-1 (or the pseudogene TRBV3-2) to TRBJ2-7; no reliable D call. Germline assignment: CDR1 LGHDT and CDR2 YNNKEL (reference sequence). The CDR3 is 14 residues long. The V and J ends lost 4 bases and 3 bases respectively, with 13 bases between them. CDR3 DNA: TGTGCCAGCAGCCCCACGGACGACCGCTACGAGCAGTACTTC. This translates into CASSPTDDRYEQYF.

The chain is built from TRBV10-3 and TRBJ2-3; 10 bases map to TRBD2. The CDR3 contains 18 residues. Germline lookup yields CDR1 ENHRY and CDR2 SYGVKD. Germline trimming cut 2 bases from V and 5 bases from J; bases unmatched to any gene: 13. The CDR3 coding sequence is TGTGCCATCAGTGAGGCCGGAAGAGCGGGAGGGCACGGAGATACGCAGTATTTT. Protein: CAISEAGRAGGHGDTQYF.

This chain links TRBV27 with TRBJ1-1; unclear D gene. Germline CDR1 MNHEY, CDR2 SMNVEV (reference sequence). This CDR3 has 13 amino acids. The germline V and J ends were trimmed by 2 bases and 3 bases, with 7 bases remaining between them. DNA of the CDR3: TGTGCCAGCAGTTTAGATAGGGACACTGAAGCTTTCTTT. Protein: CASSLDRDTEAFF.

This clone appeared a few times. The CDR3 sequence is CSVVPAGGGSNQPQHF. DNA for the CDR3: TGCAGCGTTGTTCCCGCAGGGGGGGGTAGCAATCAGCCCCAGCATTTT. The rearrangement uses TRBV29-1 and TRBJ1-5, with TRBD1 matching 7 bases. The V gene's germline CDR1 is SQVTM and CDR2 ANQGSEA. The CDR3 contains 16 residues. Trimming removed 4 bases from V and 0 bases from J; junction bases left unmatched: 9.

This sequence joins TRBV2 and TRBJ1-1; D uncertain. V was pared by 4 bases and J by 10 bases, with 10 bases between. There are 11 residues in the CDR3. The germline CDR1 and CDR2 sequences are SNHLY and FYNNEI. CDR3 loop: CASSVVMVAFF. The CDR3 bases are TGTGCCAGCAGTGTAGTCATGGTAGCTTTCTTT.

The chain joins TRBV19 to TRBJ2-3; 9 bases are shared with TRBD1. The germline gives CDR1 LNHDA, CDR2 SQIVND (reference sequence). V was pared by 5 bases and J by 6 bases, with 6 bases of the junction left unmatched. The CDR3 consists of 14 residues. The CDR3 is CASSLRTGVDTQYF. The CDR3 nucleotides are TGTGCCAGTAGTCTCCGGACAGGGGTGGATACGCAGTATTTT.

The rearrangement joins TRBV9 to TRBJ2-5, with 9 bases that match TRBD2. V lost 0 bases to trimming and J lost 0 bases; unmatched junction nucleotides: 15. The germline V gene has CDR1 SGDLS and CDR2 YYNGEE. The CDR3 totals 20 residues. Written as DNA, the CDR3 is TGTGCCAGCAGCGTAGGGGCCGCGGGAGGGCCGAGCGGGTACCAAGAGACCCAGTACTTC. It encodes CASSVGAAGGPSGYQETQYF.

The chain is built from TRBV24-1 and TRBJ2-1; 9 nucleotides align to TRBD2. The CDR3 covers 15 residues. Trimming cost V 5 bases and J 3 bases; bases outside gene matches: 4. Germline V gives CDR1 KGHDR, CDR2 SFDVKD. CDR3 coding DNA: TGTGCCACCAGTGGGGGACTAGCATACTACAATGAGCAGTTCTTC. It yields the protein CATSGGLAYYNEQFF.

The gene calls are TRBV29-1 and TRBJ1-2, with D uncertain. CDR3 size: 11 residues. Per the germline V gene, CDR1 is SQVTM and CDR2 is ANQGSEA. V lost 2 bases to trimming and J lost 8 bases, with 9 bases between them. CDR3 coding DNA: TGCAGCGTTGAATCGTTGGTCGGCTACACCTTC. Its protein product is CSVESLVGYTF.

The chain carries TRBV6-5 and TRBJ1-1; 7 nucleotides line up with TRBD1. The length of the CDR3 is 13 residues. From germline, CDR1 is MNHEY and CDR2 SVGAGI. With 5 bases clipped from V and 5 bases from J, the junction kept 5 bases outside the gene matches. Written as DNA, the CDR3 is TGTGCCAGCAGTCAGACAGGGCAAACTGAAGCTTTCTTT. Its protein is CASSQTGQTEAFF.

V is TRBV9 and J is TRBJ2-1; perhaps TRBD2 as D (6 bases). The CDR3 extends over 15 amino acids. Germline V CDR1 and CDR2: SGDLS, YYNGEE. V was clipped by 3 bases and J by 1 base, with 11 bases between them. The CDR3: CASSAGTQSYNEQFF. In DNA form, the CDR3 reads TGTGCCAGCAGCGCGGGGACTCAATCCTACAATGAGCAGTTCTTC.

The chain employs TRBV7-9 and TRBJ1-1; possible D gene TRBD1, 6 bases. Trimming cost V 5 bases and J 5 bases, with 18 bases left between them. Germline CDR1 and CDR2: SEHNR and FQNEAQ (reference sequence). The CDR3 totals 15 residues. This CDR3 is CASSTPPGAGTEAFF. Written as DNA, the CDR3 is TGTGCCAGCAGCACACCCCCGGGGGCTGGGACTGAAGCTTTCTTT.

This chain's CDR3 is CASSRNLAGRSYEQYF. The CDR3 coding sequence is TGTGCCAGCAGCCGGAACCTAGCGGGAAGGTCCTACGAGCAGTACTTC. The chain is built from TRBV4-2 and TRBJ2-7; TRBD2 matches 9 bases. Germline-derived CDR1 and CDR2 are LGHNA and YNFKEQ. V lost 4 bases and J lost 1; bases outside the gene matches: 8. The CDR3 is 16 residues long.

CDR3 DNA: TGCAGCGTTGAGCCCGTCTCTGGAAACACCATATATTTT. It encodes CSVEPVSGNTIYF. The rearrangement joins TRBV29-1 to TRBJ1-3; D ambiguous. The germline V and J ends were trimmed by 3 bases and 0 bases, with 6 bases remaining between them. Germline CDR1 reads SQVTM; CDR2 reads ANQGSEA. The CDR3 runs 13 residues.

This sequence joins TRBV7-2 and TRBJ2-7, with D tentatively TRBD1 (5 bases). Per the germline V gene, CDR1 is SGHTA and CDR2 is FQGNSA. The CDR3 extends over 15 amino acids. Trimming removed 5 bases at V and 3 bases at J, with 17 bases between. The CDR3 loop reads CASSLIPDTLYEQYF. The DNA for the CDR3 is TGTGCCAGCAGCCTCATACCGGACACACTCTACGAGCAGTACTTC.